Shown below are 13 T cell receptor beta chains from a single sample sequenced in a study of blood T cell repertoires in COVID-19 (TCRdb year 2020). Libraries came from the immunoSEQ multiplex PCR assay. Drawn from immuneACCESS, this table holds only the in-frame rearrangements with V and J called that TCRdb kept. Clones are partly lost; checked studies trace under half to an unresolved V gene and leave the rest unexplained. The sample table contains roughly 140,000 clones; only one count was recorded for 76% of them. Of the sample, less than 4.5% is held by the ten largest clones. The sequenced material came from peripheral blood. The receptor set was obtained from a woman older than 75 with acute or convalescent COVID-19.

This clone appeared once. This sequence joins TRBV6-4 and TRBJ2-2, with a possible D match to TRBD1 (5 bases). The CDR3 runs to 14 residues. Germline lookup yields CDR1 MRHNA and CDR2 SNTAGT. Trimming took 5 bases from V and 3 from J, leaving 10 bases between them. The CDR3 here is CASSPQAHTGELFF. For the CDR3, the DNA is TGTGCCAGCAGTCCACAGGCCCACACCGGGGAGCTGTTTTTT.

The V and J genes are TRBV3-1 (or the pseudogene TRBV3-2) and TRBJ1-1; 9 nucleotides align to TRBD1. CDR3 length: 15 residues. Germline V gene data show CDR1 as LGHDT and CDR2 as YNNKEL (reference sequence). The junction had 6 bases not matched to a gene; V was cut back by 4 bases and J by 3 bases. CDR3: CASSPRDRGDTEAFF. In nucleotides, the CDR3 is TGTGCCAGCAGCCCTCGAGACAGGGGGGACACTGAAGCTTTCTTT.

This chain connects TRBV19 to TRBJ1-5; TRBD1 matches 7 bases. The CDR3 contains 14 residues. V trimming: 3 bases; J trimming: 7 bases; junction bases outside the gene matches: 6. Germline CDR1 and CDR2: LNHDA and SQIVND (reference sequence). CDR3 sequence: CASSMPGGRQPQHF. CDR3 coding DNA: TGTGCCAGTAGTATGCCAGGGGGAAGGCAGCCCCAGCATTTT.

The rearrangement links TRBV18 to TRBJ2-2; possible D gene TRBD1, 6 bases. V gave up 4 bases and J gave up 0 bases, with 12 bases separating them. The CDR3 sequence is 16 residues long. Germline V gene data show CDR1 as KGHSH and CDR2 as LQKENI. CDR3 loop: CASSLGQPANTGELFF. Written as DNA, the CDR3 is TGTGCCAGCTCACTTGGACAGCCCGCGAACACCGGGGAGCTGTTTTTT.

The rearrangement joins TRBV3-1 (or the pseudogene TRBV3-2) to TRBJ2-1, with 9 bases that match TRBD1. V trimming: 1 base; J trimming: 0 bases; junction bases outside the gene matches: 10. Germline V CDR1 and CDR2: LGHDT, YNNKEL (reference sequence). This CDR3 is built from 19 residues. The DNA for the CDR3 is TGTGCCAGCAGCCAAGGCCCGGGACAGGGCCTAAGCTCCTACAATGAGCAGTTCTTC. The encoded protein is CASSQGPGQGLSSYNEQFF.

CDR3 in DNA: TGTGCCAGCAGCTTAGTTAGACAGGGAAGGGGTGAAAAACTGTTTTTT. Its translation: CASSLVRQGRGEKLFF. The rearrangement joins TRBV7-8 to TRBJ1-4; TRBD1 aligns across 7 bases. Per germline, CDR1 SGHVS and CDR2 FQNEAQ. The CDR3 spans 16 residues. Trimming removed 1 base from V and 7 bases from J; junction bases left unmatched: 9.

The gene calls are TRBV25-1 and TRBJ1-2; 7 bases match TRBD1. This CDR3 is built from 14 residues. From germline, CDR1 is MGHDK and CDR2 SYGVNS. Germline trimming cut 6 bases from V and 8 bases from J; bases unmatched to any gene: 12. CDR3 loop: CASRDSGGTWGYTF. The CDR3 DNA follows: TGTGCCAGCAGGGACTCAGGGGGGACATGGGGCTACACCTTC.

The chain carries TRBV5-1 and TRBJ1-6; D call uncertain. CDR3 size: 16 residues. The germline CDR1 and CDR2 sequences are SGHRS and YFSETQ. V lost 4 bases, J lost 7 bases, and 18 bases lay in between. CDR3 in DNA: TGCGCCAGCAGCCAAACCTCGACACAATACAATTCACCCCTCCACTTT. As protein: CASSQTSTQYNSPLHF. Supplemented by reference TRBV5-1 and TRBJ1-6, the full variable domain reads KAGVTQTPRYLIKTRGQQVTLSCSPISGHRSVSWYQQTPGQGLQFLFEYFSETQRNKGNFPGRFSGRQFSNSRSEMNVSTLELGDSALYLCASSQTSTQYNSPLHFGNGTRLTVT.

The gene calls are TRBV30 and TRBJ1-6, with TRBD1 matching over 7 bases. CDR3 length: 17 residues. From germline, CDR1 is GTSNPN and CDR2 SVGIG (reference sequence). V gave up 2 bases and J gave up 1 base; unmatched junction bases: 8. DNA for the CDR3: TGTGCCTGGAGTCTCTACAGGGGAGGTTCCTATAATTCACCCCTCCACTTT. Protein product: CAWSLYRGGSYNSPLHF.

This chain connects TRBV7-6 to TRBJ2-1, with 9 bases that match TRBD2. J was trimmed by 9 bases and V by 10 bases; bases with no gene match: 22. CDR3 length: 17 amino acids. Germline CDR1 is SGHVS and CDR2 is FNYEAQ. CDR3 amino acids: CATLKQPNVAGAGEQFF. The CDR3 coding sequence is TGTGCCACCCTGAAGCAGCCTAATGTAGCGGGAGCGGGTGAGCAGTTCTTC.

This chain's CDR3 is CASSDSIAGRLRYTF. For the CDR3, the DNA is TGTGCCAGCAGTGACTCGATTGCCGGTCGTTTACGCTACACCTTC. V gene TRBV6-4 combines with J gene TRBJ1-2, with D uncertain. Trimming left V 0 bases short and J 9 bases short, with 17 bases between. This CDR3 is 15 amino acids long. Germline CDR1 and CDR2: MRHNA and SNTAGT.

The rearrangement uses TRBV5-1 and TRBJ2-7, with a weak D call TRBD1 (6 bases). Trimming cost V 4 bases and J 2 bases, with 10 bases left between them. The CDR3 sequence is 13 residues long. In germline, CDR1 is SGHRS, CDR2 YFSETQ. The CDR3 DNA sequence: TGCGCCAGCAGCCAAAACAGGGCCTACGAGCAGTACTTC. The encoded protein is CASSQNRAYEQYF.

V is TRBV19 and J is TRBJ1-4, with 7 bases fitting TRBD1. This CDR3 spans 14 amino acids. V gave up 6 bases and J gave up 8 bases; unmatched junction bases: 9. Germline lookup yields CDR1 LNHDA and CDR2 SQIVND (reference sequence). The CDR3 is CASRGDSLGEKLFF. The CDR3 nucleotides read TGTGCCAGTAGGGGGGACAGCTTGGGAGAAAAACTGTTTTTT.